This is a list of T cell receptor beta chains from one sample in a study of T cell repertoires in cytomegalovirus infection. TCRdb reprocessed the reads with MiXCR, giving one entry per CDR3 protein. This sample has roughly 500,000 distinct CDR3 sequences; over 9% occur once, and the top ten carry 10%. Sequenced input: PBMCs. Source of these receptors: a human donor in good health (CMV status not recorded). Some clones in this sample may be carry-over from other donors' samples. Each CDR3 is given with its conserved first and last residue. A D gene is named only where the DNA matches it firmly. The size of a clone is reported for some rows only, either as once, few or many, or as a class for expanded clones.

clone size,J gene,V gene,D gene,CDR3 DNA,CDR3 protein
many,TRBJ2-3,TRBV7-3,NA,TGTGCCAGCAGCCCTCCGGGGCGCACAGATACGCAGTATTTT,CASSPPGRTDTQYF
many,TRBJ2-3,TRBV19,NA,TGTGCCAGTAGCGAAGGCATGGCAGATACGCAGTATTTT,CASSEGMADTQYF
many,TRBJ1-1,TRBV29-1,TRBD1,TGCAGCGTTGTGAAACAGGGGGGAACGGAAGCTTTCTTT,CSVVKQGGTEAFF
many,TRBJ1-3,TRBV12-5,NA,TGTGCTAGTGGTTCTGGGCTGGGCACCATATATTTT,CASGSGLGTIYF
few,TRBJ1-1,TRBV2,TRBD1,TGTGCCAGCAGTTCTATCAGGGGGGAGGGAGCTTTCTTT,CASSSIRGEGAFF
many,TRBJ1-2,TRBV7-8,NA,TGTGCCAGCAGCTTAGCTTCCGATTATGGCTACACCTTC,CASSLASDYGYTF
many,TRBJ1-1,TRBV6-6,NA,TGTGCCAGCATGGCAGACACTGAAGCTTTCTTT,CASMADTEAFF
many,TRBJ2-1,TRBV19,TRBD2,TGTGCCAGTAGTACGATAGCGGGGGCCTACAATGAGCAGTTCTTC,CASSTIAGAYNEQFF
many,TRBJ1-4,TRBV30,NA,TGTGCCTGGAATCGGGGAGGAGATGAAAAACTGTTTTTT,CAWNRGGDEKLFF
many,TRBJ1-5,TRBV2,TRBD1,TGTGCCAGCGGATTGACAGGGGAGGTTTTAGGTCAGCCCCAGCATTTT,CASGLTGEVLGQPQHF
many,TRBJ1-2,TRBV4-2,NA,TGTGCCAGTTTGGGGAGGGGCTACTATGGCTACACCTTC,CASLGRGYYGYTF
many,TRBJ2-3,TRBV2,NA,TGTGCCAGCAGTGAACTGAGCACAGATACGCAGTATTTT,CASSELSTDTQYF
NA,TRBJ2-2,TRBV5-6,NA,TGTGCCAGCAGCCGTGGACGTTACCTGAGGACCGGGGAGCTGTTTTTT,CASSRGRYLRTGELFF
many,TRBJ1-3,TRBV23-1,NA,TGCGCCAGCAGTCAAGGCTTACAGGGCGCCGGAAACACCATATATTTT,CASSQGLQGAGNTIYF
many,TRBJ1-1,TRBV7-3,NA,TGTGCCAGCAGCTTAACCGCCGAGCGGGGGACTGAAGCTTTCTTT,CASSLTAERGTEAFF
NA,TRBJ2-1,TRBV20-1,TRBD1,TGCAGTCCGAAGGCGACAGGGCACTCCTACAATGAGCAGTTCTTC,CSPKATGHSYNEQFF
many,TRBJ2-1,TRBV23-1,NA,TGCGCCAGCAGTAAGGGGCCGAGGGAGCAGTTCTTC,CASSKGPREQFF